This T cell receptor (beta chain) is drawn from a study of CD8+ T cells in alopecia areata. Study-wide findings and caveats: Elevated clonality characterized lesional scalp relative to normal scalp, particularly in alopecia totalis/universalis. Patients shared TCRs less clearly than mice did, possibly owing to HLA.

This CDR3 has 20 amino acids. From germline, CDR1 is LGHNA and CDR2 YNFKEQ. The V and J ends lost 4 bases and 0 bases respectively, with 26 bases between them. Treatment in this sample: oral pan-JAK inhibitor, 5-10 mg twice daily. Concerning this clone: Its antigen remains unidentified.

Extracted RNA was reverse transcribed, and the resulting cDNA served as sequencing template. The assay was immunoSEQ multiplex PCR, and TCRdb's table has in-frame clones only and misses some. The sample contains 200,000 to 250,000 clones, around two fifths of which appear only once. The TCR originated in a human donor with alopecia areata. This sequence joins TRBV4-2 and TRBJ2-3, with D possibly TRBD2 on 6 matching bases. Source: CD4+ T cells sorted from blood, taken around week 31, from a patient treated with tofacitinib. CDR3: CASSLPGLTRPISSTDTQYF. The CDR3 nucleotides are TGTGCCAGCAGCCTACCGGGACTCACCCGCCCCATATCTAGCACAGATACGCAGTATTTT.